The clone carrying this T cell receptor (beta chain) was detected many times. Its cognate antigen is unknown. CDR1 and CDR2 (germline): LGHDT, YNNKEL (reference sequence). J was trimmed by 1 base and V by 6 bases; bases with no gene match: 9. The CDR3 is 16 amino acids. This entry belongs to a study of T cells in Graves' hyperthyroidism and ophthalmopathy. Points from the study as a whole: Expanded thyroid clonotypes (above 0.001) were mostly also found in blood.

Amplified regions were TCR beta CDR3 sequences from RNA transcripts. The TCR CDR3 was amplified in a first-round RT-PCR using the HTBI primer set. TCRdb ran MiXCR on the multiplex PCR reads and lists one entry per CDR3 protein. This table holds about 340,000 distinct CDR3 sequences, about 18% found once. Sequenced sample: blood. The chain carries TRBV3-1 and TRBJ2-7; 10 bases fit TRBD2. The origin of this receptor is a woman aged 45-65 years with Graves' hyperthyroidism. CDR3 protein: CASRRLAGEPSYEQYF. The CDR3 DNA reads TGTGCCAGCAGACGGCTAGCGGGAGAACCTTCCTACGAGCAGTACTTC.